Below, 14 T cell receptor beta chains from the same sample are listed, as sequenced in a study of control samples from healthy donors and cancer patients (TCRdb year 2020). The method was the immunoSEQ multiplex PCR assay. Drawn from immuneACCESS, this table holds only the in-frame rearrangements with V and J called that TCRdb kept. Clones are partly lost; checked studies trace under half to an unresolved V gene and leave the rest unexplained. The sample profile shows some 200,000 clones; about 93% of them were found once. The ten largest clonotypes hold roughly 1.5% of the sample. The sample taken for sequencing was blood. The source is a man between 18 and 29 years old in good health.

The gene calls are TRBV19 and TRBJ1-2, with 9 bases that match TRBD1. CDR3 length equals 16 residues. Germline V gene lookup returns CDR1 LNHDA and CDR2 SQIVND (reference sequence). Trimming removed 6 bases from V and 6 bases from J; junction bases left unmatched: 14. The CDR3 reads CASRREQGATRHGYTF. The CDR3 nucleotides read TGTGCCAGTAGAAGGGAACAGGGGGCGACCAGGCATGGCTACACCTTC.

The rearrangement uses TRBV24-1 and TRBJ1-2, with D possibly TRBD1 on 5 matching bases. CDR1 is KGHDR and CDR2 is SFDVKD in the germline V gene. V was shortened by 3 bases and J by 6 bases, with 16 bases between the two germline ends. The CDR3 is 15 residues long. Written as DNA, the CDR3 is TGTGCCACCAGTGATATACCGGGGCGAGGAGATGGCTACACCTTC. Encoded protein: CATSDIPGRGDGYTF.

The chain recombines TRBV2 with TRBJ2-1; D possibly corresponds to TRBD1 (6 bases). Germline V gene data show CDR1 as SNHLY and CDR2 as FYNNEI. The CDR3 totals 17 residues. V dropped 2 bases and J dropped 2 bases, with 16 bases sitting between them. In nucleotides, the CDR3 is TGTGCCAGCAGTGAAAGTAGGGGGAACCCTCCCTACAATGAGCAGTTCTTC. This encodes CASSESRGNPPYNEQFF. The whole variable domain, filled in from reference TRBV2 and TRBJ2-1, reads EPEVTQTPSHQVTQMGQEVILRCVPISNHLYFYWYRQILGQKVEFLVSFYNNEISEKSEIFDDQFSVERPDGSNFTLKIRSTKLEDSAMYFCASSESRGNPPYNEQFFGPGTRLTVL.

The J gene is TRBJ1-2, the V gene TRBV7-9, with D perhaps matching TRBD1 (6 bases). The germline V and J ends were trimmed by 0 bases and 10 bases, with 12 bases remaining between them. This CDR3 has 13 amino acids. Germline lookup yields CDR1 SEHNR and CDR2 FQNEAQ (reference sequence). The CDR3 region has the DNA TGTGCCAGCAGCTTAGCGGGCGGGGGGCTCTACACCTTC. Its translation is CASSLAGGGLYTF. Combining the CDR3 with reference TRBV7-9 and TRBJ1-2 gives the whole variable domain DTGVSQNPRHKITKRGQNVTFRCDPISEHNRLYWYRQTLGQGPEFLTYFQNEAQLEKSRLLSDRFSAERPKGSFSTLEIQRTEQGDSAMYLCASSLAGGGLYTFGSGTRLTVV.

The chain joins TRBV4-1 to TRBJ2-4; 11 bases fit TRBD2. In germline, CDR1 is MGHRA, CDR2 YSYEKL. The CDR3 totals 17 residues. V lost 2 bases and J lost 0; bases outside the gene matches: 3. The CDR3 sequence: CASSQPLAGVAKNIQYF. CDR3 nucleotide sequence: TGCGCCAGCAGCCAACCACTAGCGGGGGTAGCCAAAAACATTCAGTACTTC.

V and J are TRBV15 and TRBJ2-7, with D tentatively TRBD1 (6 bases). The germline V gene encodes CDR1 LNHNV and CDR2 YYDKDF (reference sequence). The V gene lost 6 bases and the J gene lost 1 base, with 10 bases spanning the gap. CDR3 length: 13 amino acids. The chain's CDR3 is CATRQGGSYEQYF. Written as DNA, the CDR3 is TGTGCCACCAGACAGGGCGGGTCCTACGAGCAGTACTTC.

This chain connects TRBV29-1 to TRBJ2-3; no clear D gene. This CDR3 region has 8 residues. Trimming stripped 7 bases from V and 6 bases from J, with 2 bases between. CDR1 and CDR2 (germline): SQVTM, ANQGSEA. CDR3 in DNA: TGCAGCGCGGATACGCAGTATTTT. Residues: CSADTQYF.

This rearrangement joins TRBV30 to TRBJ1-1; unclear D gene. Trimming left V 2 bases short and J 4 bases short, with 8 bases between. Germline V gives CDR1 GTSNPN, CDR2 SVGIG (reference sequence). The length of the CDR3 is 12 residues. CDR3 DNA sequence: TGTGCCTGGAGTATAAGGGTCACTGAAGCTTTCTTT. It specifies CAWSIRVTEAFF.

The chain recombines TRBV29-1 with TRBJ1-1, with 7 bases lining up with TRBD1. This CDR3 spans 13 amino acids. The V gene's germline CDR1 is SQVTM and CDR2 ANQGSEA. V shed 1 base and J 6 bases; nucleotides not matched to a gene: 5. This CDR3 is CSVEGQGVSEAFF. The CDR3 nucleotides are TGCAGCGTTGAAGGGCAGGGGGTGTCTGAAGCTTTCTTT.

The rearrangement links TRBV7-9 to TRBJ2-7; D might be TRBD2 (5 bases). V lost 5 bases and J lost 6, with 17 bases in between. Looked up from germline, CDR1 is SEHNR and CDR2 is FQNEAQ (reference sequence). The CDR3 contains 14 residues. The CDR3 DNA sequence: TGTGCCAGCAGCCTTCGGACTGGGTGGACCGAGCAGTACTTC. It is translated as CASSLRTGWTEQYF.

J is TRBJ2-5 and V is TRBV14; 7 bases match TRBD1. Germline V CDR1 and CDR2: SGHDN, FVKESK. V dropped 3 bases and J dropped 12; count of bases not matched to a gene: 7. CDR3 length equals 12 residues. DNA for the CDR3: TGTGCCAGCAGCCAGGCGACAGGGATTGAGTACTTC. Encoded protein: CASSQATGIEYF.

This clone showed up just once. This chain uses TRBV27 with TRBJ2-3; D is unresolved. V lost 6 bases to trimming and J lost 4 bases, with 14 bases between them. Germline-derived CDR1 and CDR2 are MNHEY and SMNVEV (reference sequence). The CDR3 runs to 14 residues. DNA of the CDR3: TGTGCCAGCAGACATTTCTCAGGCGCAGATACGCAGTATTTT. Translated, it gives CASRHFSGADTQYF.

Points on this clone: Mismatch with germline at one junction end may stem from a read error. This chain connects TRBV30 to TRBJ2-1; 14 bases align to TRBD2. Per the germline V gene, CDR1 is GTSNPN and CDR2 is SVGIG (reference sequence). This CDR3 spans 15 amino acids. For the CDR3, the DNA is TGCGCTTGTACGGGGACTAGCGGGGGATACAATGAGCAGTTCTTC. As protein: CACTGTSGGYNEQFF.

The chain has TRBV6-5 and TRBJ2-7; 7 bases line up with TRBD1. The CDR3 consists of 14 residues. CDR1 MNHEY and CDR2 SVGAGI come from the germline V gene. Unmatched junction bases numbered 11, after V lost 5 bases and J lost 7 bases. The CDR3 spells CASSTTGSSGEQYF. The DNA of the CDR3 is TGTGCCAGCAGTACGACAGGGTCCTCGGGGGAGCAGTACTTC.